This T cell receptor beta chain was profiled in a study of blood T cell repertoires in COVID-19. Study background: From T cells, B-cell-depleted T cells, or PBMCs came the material, which was cDNA or gDNA.

Germline-derived CDR1 and CDR2 are LNHDA and SQIVND (reference sequence). The CDR3 consists of 15 residues. Trimming cost V 3 bases and J 4 bases, with 10 bases left between them. Profiled with immunoSEQ multiplex PCR; TCRdb holds only in-frame clones, not every one. The repertoire holds about 200,000 clones, with about nine tenths as singletons. The TCR was taken from a woman between 50 and 59 years old with acute or convalescent COVID-19. Sequenced material: peripheral blood. The rearrangement links TRBV19 to TRBJ2-6; D perhaps matches TRBD1 (7 bases). The CDR3 DNA is TGTGCCAGTAGTATGGAGGGGGCGGGGGCCAACGTCCTGACTTTC. Translated, it gives CASSMEGAGANVLTF.